The 24 T cell receptor beta chains presented below share a single source sample, sequenced in a study of cytomegalovirus exposure and HLA in healthy donors. PCR amplification relied on 60 Vbeta primers (plus 13 Jbeta primers). Sequenced by immunoSEQ multiplex PCR; TCRdb stores in-frame clones only, minus some. This table holds approximately 160,000 clones, approximately 70% found once. The sequenced sample was PBMCs. All receptors derive from a woman aged 40 to 50 in good health and CMV-seropositive.

The CDR3 DNA is TGTGCCAGCAGTTTATCCGCTCAGGGGAGAACCGGGGAGCTGTTTTTT. Its translation is CASSLSAQGRTGELFF. The chain recombines TRBV27 with TRBJ2-2, with D maybe TRBD1 (6 bases). The CDR3 contains 16 residues. Germline V gene sequence: CDR1 MNHEY, CDR2 SMNVEV (reference sequence). V gave up 0 bases and J gave up 5 bases, with 13 bases separating them.

Regarding this clone: At one boundary the junction diverges from the germline segment, which might be a read error. This sequence joins TRBV2 and TRBJ1-2; a possible D gene is TRBD1 (5 bases). CDR1 and CDR2 from the germline V gene are SNHLY and FYNNEI. The CDR3 consists of 15 residues. The CDR3 DNA reads TGTGCCAGCGGCGAGTGGGGGGTGCCTAACTATGGCTACCCCTTC. It is translated as CASGEWGVPNYGYPF.

The CDR3 protein is CASSGGLDNEQFF. In DNA, the CDR3 is TGTGCCAGCTCAGGGGGCCTCGACAATGAGCAGTTCTTC. The V call is TRBV18, the J call TRBJ2-1; D might be TRBD1 (6 bases). CDR1 and CDR2 from the germline V gene are KGHSH and LQKENI. The CDR3 runs 13 residues. The ends were cut back, 5 bases at V and 5 bases at J, with 10 bases in the middle.

This chain links TRBV7-2 with TRBJ2-5, with TRBD2 identical over 7 bases. CDR3 size: 14 residues. The V gene's germline CDR1 is SGHTA and CDR2 FQGNSA. V lost 5 bases to trimming and J lost 4 bases; unmatched junction nucleotides: 7. CDR3 residues: CASSRWEGRETQYF. In DNA form, the CDR3 reads TGTGCCAGCAGCCGATGGGAGGGGAGAGAGACCCAGTACTTC.

This clone was observed a few times. The chain joins TRBV6-1 to TRBJ1-1, with 9 bases lining up with TRBD1. Germline V gene sequence: CDR1 MNHNS, CDR2 SASEGT. V was pared by 5 bases and J by 4 bases, with 8 bases of the junction left unmatched. This CDR3 region has 15 residues. The CDR3 coding sequence is TGTGCCAGCAGTACAGGGGGCATGGGGGTCACTGAAGCTTTCTTT. Amino acids: CASSTGGMGVTEAFF.

V is TRBV7-2 and J is TRBJ2-1, with D unclear. This CDR3 region has 12 residues. The germline V gene has CDR1 SGHTA and CDR2 FQGNSA. Trimming took 4 bases from V and 8 from J, leaving 9 bases between them. CDR3 region: CASSYLGDEQFF. CDR3 sequence (DNA): TGTGCCAGCAGCTACCTAGGTGATGAGCAGTTCTTC. The whole variable domain, remainder taken from reference TRBV7-2 and TRBJ2-1, is GAGVSQSPSNKVTEKGKDVELRCDPISGHTALYWYRQSLGQGLEFLIYFQGNSAPDKSGLPSDRFSAERTGGSVSTLTIQRTQQEDSAVYLCASSYLGDEQFFGPGTRLTVL.

This clone has just one count. CDR3 sequence: CSSGGADTQYF. CDR3 in DNA: TGCAGTAGCGGAGGGGCAGATACGCAGTATTTT. The chain links TRBV20-1 to TRBJ2-3, with TRBD2 as a possible D gene (6 bases). The germline V and J ends were trimmed by 8 bases and 4 bases, with 10 bases remaining between them. The CDR3 extends over 11 amino acids. From germline, CDR1 is DFQATT and CDR2 SNEGSKA (reference sequence).

V and J are TRBV6-1 and TRBJ1-4; D remains ambiguous. The germline V and J ends were trimmed by 7 bases and 4 bases, with 13 bases remaining between them. Germline CDR1 reads MNHNS; CDR2 reads SASEGT. The CDR3 is 14 amino acids. Written as DNA, the CDR3 is TGTGCCAGCACGGGGAGAATTAGTAATGAAAAACTGTTTTTT. Protein: CASTGRISNEKLFF.

The chain recombines TRBV29-1 with TRBJ2-2; TRBD1 matches at 10 bases. J was trimmed by 5 bases and V by 4 bases; bases with no gene match: 4. From germline, CDR1 is SQVTM and CDR2 ANQGSEA. The length of the CDR3 is 14 residues. CDR3 residues: CSVAPGQGTGELFF. The CDR3 nucleotides are TGCAGCGTTGCTCCGGGACAGGGGACCGGGGAGCTGTTTTTT.

CDR3 in DNA: TGTGCCAGCAAACAGGGGGCGCGGACTGAAGCTTTCTTT. As protein: CASKQGARTEAFF. This sequence joins TRBV5-4 and TRBJ1-1; 9 nucleotides agree with TRBD1. Germline V gene sequence: CDR1 SGHNT, CDR2 YYREEE (reference sequence). With 6 bases clipped from V and 5 bases from J, the junction kept 5 bases outside the gene matches. The CDR3 extends over 13 amino acids. The full variable domain, in which reference TRBV5-4 and TRBJ1-1 provide the parts outside the CDR3, is ETGVTQSPTHLIKTRGQQVTLRCSSQSGHNTVSWYQQALGQGPQFIFQYYREEENGRGNFPPRFSGLQFPNYSSELNVNALELDDSALYLCASKQGARTEAFFGQGTRLTVV.

The chain couples TRBV19 to TRBJ2-7, with D maybe TRBD2 (6 bases). Germline loops: CDR1 LNHDA, CDR2 SQIVND (reference sequence). The CDR3 has 14 residues. Between the trimmed V and J ends, which lost 5 bases and 3 bases, there was a span of 14 bases. The CDR3 here is CASSPRTGDYEQYF. CDR3 in DNA: TGTGCCAGTAGTCCCCGGACGGGAGACTACGAGCAGTACTTC. Looking up the rest from reference TRBV19 and TRBJ2-7 gives the full variable domain: DGGITQSPKYLFRKEGQNVTLSCEQNLNHDAMYWYRQDPGQGLRLIYYSQIVNDFQKGDIAEGYSVSREKKESFPLTVTSAQKNPTAFYLCASSPRTGDYEQYFGPGTRLTVT.

The rearrangement joins TRBV27 to TRBJ2-3; maybe TRBD1 (5 bases). V was trimmed by 11 bases and J by 1 base, leaving 13 bases between them. The CDR3 totals 13 residues. Per the germline V gene, CDR1 is MNHEY and CDR2 is SMNVEV (reference sequence). This chain's CDR3 is CAARLGGTDTQYF. DNA for the CDR3: TGTGCCGCCAGGCTAGGGGGCACAGATACGCAGTATTTT.

The V gene is TRBV7-2, the J gene TRBJ2-3; TRBD2 matches 9 bases. V trimming: 5 bases; J trimming: 2 bases; junction bases outside the gene matches: 8. Germline V gene lookup returns CDR1 SGHTA and CDR2 FQGNSA. The CDR3 has 16 residues. This CDR3 is CASSPMTSGYTDTQYF. CDR3 DNA sequence: TGTGCCAGCAGCCCCATGACTAGCGGATACACAGATACGCAGTATTTT.

This clone was detected only a few times. V and J are TRBV28 and TRBJ2-7; the match to TRBD1 covers 9 bases. V lost 6 bases, J lost 2 bases, and 5 bases stayed unmatched. This CDR3 contains 14 residues. Germline CDR1 reads MDHEN; CDR2 reads SYDVKM. CDR3 DNA sequence: TGTGCCAGCAGCCCGGGACAGGGAACCTACGAGCAGTACTTC. It translates to CASSPGQGTYEQYF.

The J gene is TRBJ2-1, the V gene TRBV18; 11 bases agree with TRBD2. Germline V gene sequence: CDR1 KGHSH, CDR2 LQKENI. With 3 bases clipped from V and 3 bases from J, the junction kept 4 bases outside the gene matches. This CDR3 has 16 amino acids. CDR3 bases: TGTGCCAGCTCACCGTGGGGGACTAGCGGCTACAATGAGCAGTTCTTC. It yields the protein CASSPWGTSGYNEQFF.

V and J are TRBV7-9 and TRBJ2-2; 9 bases are shared with TRBD2. V dropped 5 bases and J dropped 6; count of bases not matched to a gene: 1. CDR3 size: 13 residues. CDR1 is SEHNR and CDR2 is FQNEAQ in the germline V gene (reference sequence). The DNA of the CDR3 is TGTGCCAGCAGCCGCGGGGGGGCCGGGGAGCTGTTTTTT. Its translation is CASSRGGAGELFF.

The chain recombines TRBV27 with TRBJ2-3; D gene ambiguous. Germline CDR1 reads MNHEY; CDR2 reads SMNVEV (reference sequence). V lost 2 bases, J lost 2 bases, and 8 bases lay in between. This CDR3 contains 14 residues. The CDR3, as DNA: TGTGCCAGCAGTTTAACTGCGGACACAGATACGCAGTATTTT. Protein: CASSLTADTDTQYF.

This clone turned up a few times. The chain couples TRBV19 to TRBJ2-5; maybe TRBD1 (5 bases). The V gene's germline CDR1 is LNHDA and CDR2 SQIVND (reference sequence). The CDR3 spans 16 residues. V shed 5 bases and J shed 5 bases, with 21 bases lying between them. CDR3 in amino acids: CASSPPRQYRAETQYF. Written as DNA, the CDR3 is TGTGCCAGTAGTCCCCCCCGACAGTATCGAGCCGAGACCCAGTACTTC.

V is TRBV2 and J is TRBJ1-5; a weak D match, TRBD1 (6 bases). The CDR3 consists of 15 residues. Per germline, CDR1 SNHLY and CDR2 FYNNEI. V lost 5 bases and J 4 bases, leaving 15 bases between the germline ends. CDR3 DNA: TGTGCCAGCAGTTCGACAGGACGGGAAAATCAGCCCCAGCATTTT. Translated: CASSSTGRENQPQHF. The full variable domain, rest sourced from reference TRBV2 and TRBJ1-5, is EPEVTQTPSHQVTQMGQEVILRCVPISNHLYFYWYRQILGQKVEFLVSFYNNEISEKSEIFDDQFSVERPDGSNFTLKIRSTKLEDSAMYFCASSSTGRENQPQHFGDGTRLSIL.

This sequence joins TRBV7-8 and TRBJ1-6, with TRBD1 matching over 7 bases. Per germline, CDR1 SGHVS and CDR2 FQNEAQ. This CDR3 is 15 amino acids long. The trim removed 1 base at V and 5 bases at J, leaving 2 bases unmatched. CDR3: CASSLVTGDNSPLHF. The CDR3, as DNA: TGTGCCAGCAGCTTAGTTACAGGGGATAATTCACCCCTCCACTTT. Full variable domain (remainder filled in from reference TRBV7-8 and TRBJ1-6): GAGVSQSPRYKVAKRGQDVALRCDPISGHVSLFWYQQALGQGPEFLTYFQNEAQLDKSGLPSDRFFAERPEGSVSTLKIQRTQQEDSAVYLCASSLVTGDNSPLHFGNGTRLTVT.

The table lists this clone with a few counts. The junction departs from the called germline gene at one end, perhaps through a read error. The rearrangement links TRBV29-1 to TRBJ1-2; possibly TRBD1 for D (6 bases). The CDR3 length is 13 residues. From germline, CDR1 is SQVTM and CDR2 ANQGSEA. Here the CDR3 DNA reads TGCAGCGTGGAAGGTCAGGGGAATTATGGCTACACCTTC. Encoded protein: CSVEGQGNYGYTF.

V gene TRBV5-1 combines with J gene TRBJ2-3, with TRBD2 identical over 7 bases. Germline V lookup: CDR1 SGHRS, CDR2 YFSETQ. The V segment lost 2 bases and the J segment 2 bases; nucleotides outside the gene matches: 11. The CDR3 runs 17 residues. The CDR3 DNA follows: TGCGCCAGCAGCTTCTCTTATGTCGGGGGGTCCACAGATACGCAGTATTTT. It translates to CASSFSYVGGSTDTQYF.

The genes are TRBV23-1 and TRBJ1-1, with D unclear. TRBV23-1 is noted as an ORF with a role that remains uncertain. This CDR3 is 13 amino acids long. Trimming cost V 4 bases and J 3 bases, with 9 bases left between them. This chain's CDR3 is CASSPREDTEAFF. Written as DNA, the CDR3 is TGCGCCAGCAGTCCGAGGGAAGACACTGAAGCTTTCTTT.

The chain is built from TRBV7-2 and TRBJ2-4; possible D gene TRBD2, 5 bases. The CDR3 extends over 16 amino acids. The germline CDR1 and CDR2 sequences are SGHTA and FQGNSA. The ends were cut back, 5 bases at V and 1 base at J, with 15 bases in the middle. The CDR3, as DNA: TGTGCCAGCAGCCCCAGCCTAGCCGGGGCCAAAAACATTCAGTACTTC. This gives the protein CASSPSLAGAKNIQYF.